One sample yielded the 22 T cell receptor beta chains listed below, sequenced in a study of blood T cell repertoires in COVID-19. Assay: immunoSEQ multiplex PCR; the TCRdb copy retains only in-frame clones and omits some. The sample holds 20,000 to 25,000 clones, around 84% seen once. Sequenced input: peripheral blood. Receptor source: a woman at least 80 years old with acute or convalescent COVID-19.

The chain combines TRBV15 with TRBJ2-3, with TRBD2 identical over 8 bases. The CDR3 consists of 14 residues. CDR1 is LNHNV, CDR2 YYDKDF, per germline (reference sequence). V shed 5 bases and J 6 bases; nucleotides not matched to a gene: 7. The CDR3 sequence is CATSRSGREDTQYF. The CDR3 DNA sequence: TGTGCCACCAGCCGGAGCGGGAGAGAGGATACGCAGTATTTT.

The gene calls are TRBV6-2 or TRBV6-3 and TRBJ1-1; D gene ambiguous. Germline V gene lookup returns CDR1 MNHEY and CDR2 SVGEGT. The CDR3 covers 14 residues. V was cut by 6 bases and J by 0 bases, with 11 bases left in between. The DNA for the CDR3 is TGTGCCAGCAGCCGGAGTCAGATGAACACTGAAGCTTTCTTT. Translation gives CASSRSQMNTEAFF.

The V gene is TRBV4-1, the J gene TRBJ2-7, with D uncertain. V lost 0 bases to trimming and J lost 2 bases, with 8 bases between them. The CDR3 length is 14 residues. CDR1 and CDR2 from the germline V gene are MGHRA and YSYEKL. The DNA of the CDR3 is TGCGCCAGCAGCCAAGACCGAGGAACCTACGAGCAGTACTTC. Protein: CASSQDRGTYEQYF.

There are a few counts of this clone. This chain connects TRBV6-2 or TRBV6-3 to TRBJ2-1; the match to TRBD1 covers 7 bases. The CDR3 is 14 amino acids. V dropped 5 bases and J dropped 2; count of bases not matched to a gene: 3. The germline CDR1 and CDR2 sequences are MNHEY and SVGEGT. This CDR3 reads CASSGTVTYNEQFF. The CDR3 nucleotides read TGTGCCAGCAGTGGGACAGTAACCTACAATGAGCAGTTCTTC.

The rearrangement links TRBV7-2 to TRBJ2-1; TRBD2 aligns across 10 bases. V lost 7 bases, J lost 8 bases, and 14 bases stayed unmatched. Germline loops: CDR1 SGHTA, CDR2 FQGNSA. The CDR3 spans 16 residues. The CDR3 reads CASTVRAGGLGDEQFF. The CDR3, as DNA: TGTGCCAGCACCGTCCGAGCGGGAGGGCTCGGGGATGAGCAGTTCTTC.

The chain couples TRBV19 to TRBJ2-1, with D unresolved. The V end lost 5 bases, the J end lost 9 bases, and 11 bases lay between the germline ends. This CDR3 contains 12 residues. Germline V gene lookup returns CDR1 LNHDA and CDR2 SQIVND (reference sequence). The CDR3 sequence is CASSVDFLEQFF. The DNA for the CDR3 is TGTGCCAGTAGTGTCGACTTTCTTGAGCAGTTCTTC.

V gene TRBV29-1 combines with J gene TRBJ2-5; D possibly corresponds to TRBD2 (5 bases). The CDR3 is 12 amino acids. Germline values: CDR1 SQVTM, CDR2 ANQGSEA. The germline V and J ends were trimmed by 7 bases and 5 bases, with 14 bases remaining between them. The CDR3 spells CSGLPRGETQYF. The CDR3 DNA is TGCAGCGGGCTTCCGAGAGGGGAGACCCAGTACTTC.

V and J are TRBV21-1 and TRBJ2-2; the D call of TRBD1 is as the table states it, not checked on the DNA. TRBV21-1 is a documented pseudogene. The CDR3 sequence is 16 residues long. CDR3 loop: CASSQGTGGRSGELFF. In DNA, the CDR3 is TGTGCCAGCAGCCAGGGGACAGGGGGCCGGTCCGGGGAGCTGTTTTTT.

The V call is TRBV6-5, the J call TRBJ1-1; no clear D gene. Per the germline V gene, CDR1 is MNHEY and CDR2 is SVGAGI. This CDR3 has 12 amino acids. As DNA, the CDR3 is TGTGCGACTCGTTTAGGTCACACTGAAGCTTTCTTT. Protein: CATRLGHTEAFF.

V and J are TRBV10-3 and TRBJ2-7; 9 bases line up with TRBD1. Germline V CDR1 and CDR2: ENHRY, SYGVKD. The CDR3 is made up of 13 amino acids. Losses at the gene ends were 6 bases for V and 3 bases for J; bases not matched to a gene: 3. CDR3 DNA sequence: TGTGCCATCAGAGTGGGACAGGGCTACGAGCAGTACTTC. It is translated as CAIRVGQGYEQYF.

The chain employs TRBV30 and TRBJ2-1, with D possibly matching TRBD2 (5 bases). V shed 5 bases and J shed 4 bases, with 15 bases lying between them. The CDR3 has 14 residues. Germline lookup yields CDR1 GTSNPN and CDR2 SVGIG (reference sequence). Written as DNA, the CDR3 is TGTGCCTGGGAACACGGGGTTGGGTACAATGAGCAGTTCTTC. Protein sequence: CAWEHGVGYNEQFF. Using reference TRBV30 and TRBJ2-1 for the parts outside the CDR3, the full variable domain is SQTIHQWPATLVQPVGSPLSLECTVEGTSNPNLYWYRQAAGRGLQLLFYSVGIGQISSEVPQNLSASRPQDRQFILSSKKLLLSDSGFYLCAWEHGVGYNEQFFGPGTRLTVL.

This clone was picked up a small number of times. This sequence joins TRBV18 and TRBJ1-5, with D possibly being TRBD1 (5 bases). Germline-derived CDR1 and CDR2 are KGHSH and LQKENI. The V gene lost 3 bases and the J gene lost 4 bases, with 13 bases spanning the gap. This CDR3 has 15 amino acids. The CDR3 sequence is CASSPTDSRNQPQHF. The CDR3 bases are TGTGCCAGCTCACCGACCGACAGCCGGAATCAGCCCCAGCATTTT.

The V and J genes are TRBV14 and TRBJ1-1, with a weak D call TRBD1 (5 bases). CDR1 and CDR2 from the germline V gene are SGHDN and FVKESK. The CDR3 totals 16 residues. The V gene lost 1 base and the J gene lost 4 bases, with 16 bases spanning the gap. CDR3 in amino acids: CASSQGTWGLATEAFF. The CDR3 DNA sequence: TGTGCCAGCAGCCAAGGAACGTGGGGCTTGGCCACTGAAGCTTTCTTT.

This rearrangement joins TRBV12-3 or TRBV12-4 to TRBJ1-1, with 8 bases that match TRBD1. The CDR3 runs to 13 residues. With V trimmed by 6 bases and J by 4 bases, 4 bases remained unmatched. In DNA, the CDR3 is TGTGCCAGCAGCAACAGGGGGAGCACTGAAGCTTTCTTT. It codes for CASSNRGSTEAFF.

The CDR3: CASSYTTGTEAFF. DNA for the CDR3: TGTGCCAGCAGTTACACTACGGGCACTGAAGCTTTCTTT. The chain joins TRBV6-2 or TRBV6-3 to TRBJ1-1; no clear D. Germline V gene sequence: CDR1 MNHEY, CDR2 SVGEGT. This CDR3 comprises 13 residues. V shed 2 bases and J shed 4 bases, with 8 bases lying between them.

Only one count was recorded for this clone. The chain couples TRBV19 to TRBJ2-1; weak D call: TRBD1 (7 bases). The CDR3 is made up of 18 amino acids. Trimming removed 9 bases at V and 7 bases at J, with 31 bases between. CDR1 and CDR2 (germline): LNHDA, SQIVND (reference sequence). CDR3 protein: CARGRDRPATGARNEQFF. The CDR3 DNA reads TGTGCCAGGGGAAGGGACAGACCCGCGACGGGGGCCAGGAATGAGCAGTTCTTC.

This rearrangement joins TRBV11-2 to TRBJ2-1; TRBD2 matches at 12 bases. Germline V CDR1 and CDR2: SGHAT, FQNNGV. This CDR3 spans 16 amino acids. J was trimmed by 10 bases and V by 5 bases; bases with no gene match: 12. CDR3 protein: CASSRGLAGSGGEQFF. The DNA for the CDR3 is TGTGCCAGCAGCCGCGGACTAGCGGGGTCAGGGGGGGAGCAGTTCTTC.

The V gene is TRBV7-9, the J gene TRBJ1-2, with TRBD1 identical over 8 bases. Trimming at V came to 5 bases and at J to 4 bases, leaving 12 bases not matched to a gene. The CDR3 consists of 16 residues. Looked up from germline, CDR1 is SEHNR and CDR2 is FQNEAQ (reference sequence). The CDR3 DNA follows: TGTGCCAGCAGCCGAGACAGGGGCCCCCTTCGCTATGGCTACACCTTC. Encoded protein: CASSRDRGPLRYGYTF.

This clone was counted a few times. This rearrangement joins TRBV7-6 to TRBJ1-4; D is unclear. Between the trimmed V and J ends, which lost 1 base and 7 bases, there was a span of 10 bases. There are 14 residues in the CDR3. Looked up from germline, CDR1 is SGHVS and CDR2 is FNYEAQ. The CDR3 DNA reads as TGTGCCAGCAGCTTAGGCCCGACTCGTGAAAAACTGTTTTTT. It codes for CASSLGPTREKLFF.

The CDR3 loop is CASSLNIKNYGYTF. CDR3 bases: TGTGCCAGCAGCTTGAACATCAAGAACTATGGCTACACCTTC. V is TRBV11-2 and J is TRBJ1-2; D not resolved. The CDR3 has 14 residues. The germline gives CDR1 SGHAT, CDR2 FQNNGV. Trimming left V 3 bases short and J 2 bases short, with 10 bases between.

The gene calls are TRBV27 and TRBJ1-2, with unresolved D. Germline CDR1 is MNHEY and CDR2 is SMNVEV (reference sequence). V was pared by 6 bases and J by 5 bases, with 25 bases between. CDR3 length equals 17 residues. The CDR3, as DNA: TGTGCCAGCAGGGGTTTCAGCTTAGCGCAATCGGCTTATGGCTACACCTTC. Translation gives CASRGFSLAQSAYGYTF.

The rearrangement links TRBV27 to TRBJ2-5; perhaps TRBD2 as D (6 bases). The CDR3 sequence is 15 residues long. Trimming shortened V by 5 bases and J by 5 bases, and 18 bases separated the two germline ends. The germline gives CDR1 MNHEY, CDR2 SMNVEV (reference sequence). The CDR3 loop reads CASSGTPPLGETQYF. CDR3 DNA sequence: TGTGCCAGCAGTGGGACTCCCCCCTTAGGGGAGACCCAGTACTTC.